The 30 T cell receptor beta chains below all came from one sample that was sequenced in a study of blood T cell repertoires in COVID-19. Sequencing was performed with immunoSEQ multiplex PCR; in TCRdb, only in-frame clones are kept and a portion is missing. The sample has 150,000 or so clones, roughly nine tenths seen once; the top ten hold around 17%. The specimen was peripheral blood. The receptors come from a man aged 55 to 70 with active or convalescent COVID-19.

This clone came up once. V usage is TRBV2 and J usage is TRBJ1-3; D remains ambiguous. The V and J ends lost 2 bases and 3 bases respectively, with 5 bases between them. The CDR3 is made up of 13 amino acids. From germline, CDR1 is SNHLY and CDR2 FYNNEI. CDR3 coding DNA: TGTGCCAGCAGTGAATCAGGTGGAAACACCATATATTTT. This translates into CASSESGGNTIYF.

The chain has TRBV18 and TRBJ2-5; TRBD1 matches 8 bases. The ends lost 0 bases at V and 5 bases at J; junction bases unmatched: 8. The CDR3 consists of 16 residues. Germline loops: CDR1 KGHSH, CDR2 LQKENI. The CDR3 DNA reads TGTGCCAGCTCACCACCGGCCAGGGGGCGAAGTGAGACCCAGTACTTC. Amino acids: CASSPPARGRSETQYF.

This clone appeared once. V is TRBV27 and J is TRBJ1-3; perhaps TRBD1 as D (6 bases). Looked up from germline, CDR1 is MNHEY and CDR2 is SMNVEV (reference sequence). The V end lost 5 bases, the J end lost 3 bases, and 11 bases lay between the germline ends. This CDR3 is 14 amino acids long. DNA of the CDR3: TGTGCCAGCAGTAGGGGGGGAGGTGGAAACACCATATATTTT. Its translation is CASSRGGGGNTIYF.

The chain couples TRBV4-1 to TRBJ1-4; TRBD1 agrees at 9 bases. Germline loops: CDR1 MGHRA, CDR2 YSYEKL. Losses at the gene ends were 1 base for V and 0 bases for J; bases not matched to a gene: 0. This CDR3 has 16 residues. The CDR3 bases are TGCGCCAGCAGCCAAGGGACAGGGGCAACTAATGAAAAACTGTTTTTT. Residues: CASSQGTGATNEKLFF.

The chain has TRBV15 and TRBJ1-2, with 10 bases that match TRBD1. The CDR3 covers 14 residues. V was clipped by 2 bases and J by 6 bases; unmatched bases: 3. The germline V gene encodes CDR1 LNHNV and CDR2 YYDKDF (reference sequence). CDR3 nucleotide sequence: TGTGCCACCAGCAGACGCGGACAGGGGGATGGCTACACCTTC. Translated: CATSRRGQGDGYTF.

This clone was recorded once. J is TRBJ1-2 and V is TRBV19; D unclear. Between the trimmed V and J ends, which lost 1 base and 5 bases, there was a span of 17 bases. The CDR3 loop spans 16 amino acids. Looked up from germline, CDR1 is LNHDA and CDR2 is SQIVND (reference sequence). The CDR3, as DNA: TGTGCCAGTAGTATAGCCCCTCCCCGGGATGTGTATGGCTACACCTTC. Translated, it gives CASSIAPPRDVYGYTF.

The rearrangement uses TRBV7-8 and TRBJ1-2; the match to TRBD1 covers 8 bases. Trimming at V came to 1 base and at J to 8 bases, leaving 9 bases not matched to a gene. Germline assignment: CDR1 SGHVS and CDR2 FQNEAQ. The CDR3 extends over 15 amino acids. The CDR3 spells CASSLGGQGAGGYTF. CDR3 nucleotide sequence: TGTGCCAGCAGCTTAGGAGGACAGGGAGCGGGAGGCTACACCTTC.

The rearrangement links TRBV29-1 to TRBJ1-1; 8 nucleotides line up with TRBD1. The CDR3 is 17 amino acids. Germline V CDR1 and CDR2: SQVTM, ANQGSEA. With V trimmed by 3 bases and J by 4 bases, 16 bases remained unmatched. CDR3 protein: CSVDRSGGPRGGTEAFF. Written as DNA, the CDR3 is TGCAGCGTTGATCGGTCAGGGGGCCCCCGTGGCGGCACTGAAGCTTTCTTT.

The rearrangement uses TRBV6-5 and TRBJ1-2; TRBD1 matches at 12 bases. CDR3 length: 15 residues. In germline, CDR1 is MNHEY, CDR2 SVGAGI. V was pared by 2 bases and J by 4 bases, with 2 bases of the junction left unmatched. The DNA of the CDR3 is TGTGCCAGCAGTTACGGGGACAGGGGGCTCTATGGCTACACCTTC. It is translated as CASSYGDRGLYGYTF.

J is TRBJ1-5 and V is TRBV2; D remains unclear. In germline, CDR1 is SNHLY, CDR2 FYNNEI. The V end was cut by 6 bases, the J end by 1 base, with 19 bases between. The CDR3 spans 17 residues. The CDR3 DNA reads TGTGCCAGCAGCCGACGCCAAAACGCGGGGAGCAATCAGCCCCAGCATTTT. This sequence encodes CASSRRQNAGSNQPQHF.

The rearrangement uses TRBV19 and TRBJ1-2; D remains unclear. V was trimmed by 10 bases and J by 5 bases, leaving 14 bases between them. Germline CDR1 reads LNHDA; CDR2 reads SQIVND (reference sequence). This CDR3 is 12 amino acids long. In DNA form, the CDR3 reads TGTGCCACCTCCACAGCTATATATGGCTACACCTTC. This encodes CATSTAIYGYTF.

V and J are TRBV4-1 and TRBJ1-2, with D uncertain. The V end was cut by 4 bases, the J end by 6 bases, with 15 bases between. Germline assignment: CDR1 MGHRA and CDR2 YSYEKL. The CDR3 sequence is 14 residues long. The CDR3 protein is CASSPGAALHGYTF. The CDR3 DNA is TGCGCCAGCAGCCCCGGTGCGGCCTTACATGGCTACACCTTC.

V gene TRBV5-4 combines with J gene TRBJ2-7; 8 bases map to TRBD1. V lost 4 bases to trimming and J lost 4 bases; unmatched junction nucleotides: 7. Looked up from germline, CDR1 is SGHNT and CDR2 is YYREEE (reference sequence). The CDR3 sequence is 14 residues long. Here the CDR3 reads CASSRRQGSYEQYF. DNA of the CDR3: TGTGCCAGCAGCAGGAGACAGGGGTCGTACGAGCAGTACTTC.

This clone was counted a single time. This chain uses TRBV11-3 with TRBJ2-3; D is perhaps TRBD1 (6 bases). Trimming removed 4 bases at V and 8 bases at J, with 10 bases between. The germline V gene encodes CDR1 SGHNT and CDR2 YENEEA. The CDR3 is made up of 12 amino acids. CDR3 nucleotide sequence: TGTGCCAGCAGCTCTTCCAGGGGTACGCAGTATTTT. Translated: CASSSSRGTQYF.

V gene TRBV19 combines with J gene TRBJ2-7; 7 nucleotides line up with TRBD1. The V and J ends lost 1 base and 2 bases, in that order; junction bases with no gene match: 5. Germline-derived CDR1 and CDR2 are LNHDA and SQIVND (reference sequence). The CDR3 sequence is 15 residues long. The CDR3 loop is CASSIAGTATYEQYF. CDR3 coding DNA: TGTGCCAGTAGTATAGCGGGGACAGCCACCTACGAGCAGTACTTC.

This chain joins TRBV5-1 and TRBJ2-7; 11 bases are a match to TRBD2. Germline CDR1 is SGHRS and CDR2 is YFSETQ. The J segment lost 5 bases and the V segment lost 0 bases, leaving 10 bases of the junction unmatched. CDR3 size: 17 residues. CDR3 nucleotides: TGCGCCAGCAGCTTGGGACTAGCGGGGACTCCTACGCACGAGCAGTACTTC. This sequence encodes CASSLGLAGTPTHEQYF.

The chain links TRBV28 to TRBJ2-5; D possibly corresponds to TRBD2 (5 bases). Trimming took off 2 bases at V and 2 bases at J, with 9 bases between the two ends. CDR1 is MDHEN, CDR2 SYDVKM, per germline. The CDR3 runs to 14 residues. The CDR3: CASSLRDWQETQYF. CDR3 sequence (DNA): TGTGCCAGCAGTTTACGGGATTGGCAAGAGACCCAGTACTTC.

V gene TRBV6-1 combines with J gene TRBJ2-3; possible D gene TRBD2, 6 bases. The CDR3 has 18 amino acids. Per the germline V gene, CDR1 is MNHNS and CDR2 is SASEGT. With 1 base removed from V and 0 bases from J, the gap between germline ends came to 17 bases. DNA for the CDR3: TGTGCCAGCAGTGAAGTTTCCCCTAGCGTATCTAGCACAGATACGCAGTATTTT. This sequence encodes CASSEVSPSVSSTDTQYF.

V usage is TRBV5-4 and J usage is TRBJ2-7, with 12 nucleotides matching TRBD2. Germline lookup yields CDR1 SGHNT and CDR2 YYREEE (reference sequence). V shed 4 bases and J 3 bases; nucleotides not matched to a gene: 5. The length of the CDR3 is 15 residues. The DNA of the CDR3 is TGTGCCAGCAGCGCTGGACTAGCGGGATACTACGAGCAGTACTTC. Translated: CASSAGLAGYYEQYF.

In regard to this clone: The same CDR3 can be traced to other DNA sequences in this sample. This rearrangement joins TRBV5-1 to TRBJ1-2; 10 positions agree with TRBD1. The CDR3 sequence is 14 residues long. CDR1 is SGHRS, CDR2 YFSETQ, per germline. V lost 4 bases to trimming and J lost 3 bases; unmatched junction nucleotides: 3. The CDR3 region is CASSPDRGDYGYTF. The CDR3 nucleotides read TGCGCCAGCAGCCCGGACAGGGGGGACTATGGCTACACCTTC. The variable domain in full, with the rest retrieved from reference TRBV5-1 and TRBJ1-2, is KAGVTQTPRYLIKTRGQQVTLSCSPISGHRSVSWYQQTPGQGLQFLFEYFSETQRNKGNFPGRFSGRQFSNSRSEMNVSTLELGDSALYLCASSPDRGDYGYTFGSGTRLTVV.

In this sample, this clone turned up once. The rearrangement uses TRBV5-1 and TRBJ2-7, with 8 bases aligning to TRBD1. The CDR3 length is 13 residues. The germline gives CDR1 SGHRS, CDR2 YFSETQ. V lost 5 bases, J lost 2 bases, and 3 bases stayed unmatched. The CDR3 spells CASRPGQAYEQYF. In nucleotides, the CDR3 is TGCGCCAGCAGGCCGGGACAGGCCTACGAGCAGTACTTC.

This clone was seen only a few times. V usage is TRBV3-1 (or the pseudogene TRBV3-2) and J usage is TRBJ2-7; D might be TRBD2 (5 bases). This CDR3 comprises 15 residues. Germline loops: CDR1 LGHDT, CDR2 YNNKEL (reference sequence). V shed 0 bases and J shed 5 bases, with 14 bases lying between them. The CDR3 nucleotides read TGTGCCAGCAGCCAAGATATCCCACGGCGGGACGAGCAGTACTTC. Protein sequence: CASSQDIPRRDEQYF.

This chain uses TRBV5-8 with TRBJ2-2, with TRBD1 matching 7 bases. With 3 bases clipped from V and 1 base from J, the junction kept 9 bases outside the gene matches. Germline values: CDR1 SGHTS, CDR2 YDEGEE. The CDR3 has 17 amino acids. This CDR3 is CASSSGQDSVNTGELFF. CDR3 nucleotides: TGTGCCAGCAGCTCTGGACAGGACAGTGTGAACACCGGGGAGCTGTTTTTT.

CDR3 sequence: CASPKSASGINEQFF. Here the CDR3 DNA reads TGTGCCTCCCCAAAATCAGCTAGCGGGATTAATGAGCAGTTCTTC. This chain uses TRBV30 with TRBJ2-1; 9 nucleotides align to TRBD2. The CDR3 totals 15 residues. The germline CDR1 and CDR2 sequences are GTSNPN and SVGIG (reference sequence). The V segment lost 7 bases and the J segment 7 bases; nucleotides outside the gene matches: 14.

V gene TRBV19 combines with J gene TRBJ1-5, with 8 positions matching TRBD1. The length of the CDR3 is 16 residues. Germline CDR1 is LNHDA and CDR2 is SQIVND (reference sequence). V lost 3 bases, J lost 6 bases, and 10 bases stayed unmatched. The CDR3 DNA sequence: TGTGCCAGTAGTATGAGTAGGACAGGGTGGGGTCAGCCCCAGCATTTT. Amino acids: CASSMSRTGWGQPQHF. Drawing the rest from reference TRBV19 and TRBJ1-5, the complete variable domain is DGGITQSPKYLFRKEGQNVTLSCEQNLNHDAMYWYRQDPGQGLRLIYYSQIVNDFQKGDIAEGYSVSREKKESFPLTVTSAQKNPTAFYLCASSMSRTGWGQPQHFGDGTRLSIL.

This clone has just one count. The rearrangement joins TRBV3-1 (or the pseudogene TRBV3-2) to TRBJ2-2; TRBD2 matches 8 bases. There are 17 residues in the CDR3. The V and J ends lost 0 bases and 4 bases, in that order; junction bases with no gene match: 7. Germline CDR1 and CDR2: LGHDT and YNNKEL (reference sequence). The CDR3 protein is CASSQDRTGGVTGELFF. In DNA, the CDR3 is TGTGCCAGCAGCCAAGACCGTACCGGGGGGGTCACCGGGGAGCTGTTTTTT.

This rearrangement joins TRBV30 to TRBJ2-2, with TRBD2 matching 12 bases. With V trimmed by 0 bases and J by 6 bases, 2 bases remained unmatched. The CDR3 length is 15 residues. Germline assignment: CDR1 GTSNPN and CDR2 SVGIG (reference sequence). The CDR3 here is CAWSVRLAGAGELFF. CDR3 DNA sequence: TGTGCCTGGAGTGTACGACTAGCGGGAGCCGGGGAGCTGTTTTTT.

In its sample, this clone was seen once. The rearrangement uses TRBV19 and TRBJ1-1; possibly TRBD1 for D (6 bases). This CDR3 contains 14 residues. V lost 5 bases and J 5 bases, leaving 15 bases between the germline ends. Germline-derived CDR1 and CDR2 are LNHDA and SQIVND (reference sequence). The CDR3, as DNA: TGTGCCAGTAGTGGCTCGGACAGATCTACTGAAGCTTTCTTT. As protein: CASSGSDRSTEAFF.

The chain employs TRBV19 and TRBJ1-5; 7 bases map to TRBD1. CDR3 length equals 14 residues. Trimming took 7 bases from V and 3 from J; bases not matched to a gene: 6. Germline values: CDR1 LNHDA, CDR2 SQIVND (reference sequence). The CDR3 DNA reads TGTGCCAGTAAAACAGGGGACCTCAATCAGCCCCAGCATTTT. This codes for CASKTGDLNQPQHF.

The chain joins TRBV28 to TRBJ2-1; 12 nucleotides line up with TRBD2. This CDR3 spans 15 amino acids. CDR1 MDHEN and CDR2 SYDVKM come from the germline V gene. Trimming at V came to 7 bases and at J to 8 bases, leaving 9 bases not matched to a gene. The CDR3 loop reads CASTPTTSGSHEQFF. The CDR3 DNA is TGTGCCAGCACCCCAACGACTAGCGGGAGCCATGAGCAGTTCTTC.